This TCR beta chain originates from a study of T cell clonality in common variable immunodeficiency. The CDR3 covers 15 residues. Trimming removed 5 bases from V and 5 bases from J, with 16 bases in between. Germline V gene lookup returns CDR1 SGHVS and CDR2 FQNEAQ. Heparinized whole blood, roughly 4.5 to 9 ml, came from each donor. Control and CVID samples contributed equal amounts of genomic DNA. TCRdb keeps only in-frame clones here, not all; method: immunoSEQ multiplex PCR. In total the sample includes roughly 40,000 clones, none of them seen once. The study, taken as a whole, reports: Common variable immunodeficiency TCR beta sequences reportedly had fewer deletions and N-nucleotide insertions.

In this sample, this clone turned up many times. The antigen remains unidentified. Read coverage stops 3 residues before the CDR3 terminus; the germline J gene supplies the remainder. The clonotype originates from a person between 18 and 75 years old in good health. Source material: peripheral blood mononuclear cells. The chain has TRBV7-8 and TRBJ1-5; no clear D gene. The part of the CDR3 DNA that was read is TGTGCCAGCAGCCACGGGGAAACAGCCCATCAGCCC. This encodes CASSHGETAHQP. The complete CDR3 reads CASSHGETAHQPQHF. The full variable domain, its missing parts supplied by reference TRBV7-8 and TRBJ1-5, is GAGVSQSPRYKVAKRGQDVALRCDPISGHVSLFWYQQALGQGPEFLTYFQNEAQLDKSGLPSDRFFAERPEGSVSTLKIQRTQQEDSAVYLCASSHGETAHQPQHFGDGTRLSIL.